This TCR beta chain was obtained from a study of siplizumab effects on memory and regulatory T cells (dated by TCRdb to between 2017 and 2020). A note on the overall study: The study examined how the anti-CD2 antibody siplizumab affects alloreactive T-cell subsets in allogeneic mixed lymphocyte reactions built from human PBMCs.

Receptor libraries were prepared by the immunoSEQ multiplex PCR assay. Roughly 100,000 TCR templates per sample were assayed on the deep sequencing platform. Genomic DNA extracted from sorted T cells was used for TCRbeta CDR3 sequencing. The study's processing was this. The R programming language was used for clonal analysis of TCRbeta CDR3 data. Alloreactive CD4+ and CD8+ clones were identified by comparing unstimulated samples to CFSE-low samples taken after the reaction. Regulatory or non-regulatory origin was assigned to alloreactive CD4+ clones by matching of sequences to sorted unstimulated Treg and non-Treg repertoires. Drawn from immuneACCESS, this table holds only the in-frame rearrangements with V and J called that TCRdb kept. Clones are partly lost; checked studies trace under half to an unresolved V gene and leave the rest unexplained. Clone size and the V and J calls come from that table; the DNA yielded D and trimming. The sample table contains 90,000 to 110,000 clones; only one count was recorded for about 92% of them. Under 0.75% of the sample goes to the ten largest clones.

As concerns this clone: Which antigen it targets is not known. Nothing much larger sits one base from this clone, and base qualities are not available. Different DNA sequences within this sample yield the same CDR3.

The CDR3 starts with the cysteine, ends with the phenylalanine, and has 12 residues. CDR3 DNA only is kept here, 36 bases in frame from base 1. CDR1 is given as SGHDT and CDR2 as YYEEEE, both from the germline V gene. Trimming at the junction amounts to 1 base on V and 4 bases on J, and the germline ends lie 6 bases apart. Sorted unstimulated T cells and proliferating T cells recovered from mixed lymphocyte reactions underwent TCRbeta CDR3 sequencing. Fresh whole blood from fewer than 11 HLA-typed healthy donors was used to isolate PBMCs. Unstimulated CD4+ regulatory T cells were FACS-sorted to map the origin of alloreactive clones. Findings and caveats that apply to the study as a whole: A naive or memory phenotype could not be assigned to roughly 75-96% of proliferating CD4+ or CD8+ clones. Unstimulated naive T cells appeared more diverse than memory T cells, and naive cells seemed to contribute substantially to the alloresponse. Among mappable alloreactive CD4+ clones, the Treg-derived fraction averaged nearly 70% with siplizumab versus 26.9% in control reactions. No functional confirmation was obtained for the suppressive function of proliferating Tregs from siplizumab cultures. Because sequences at frequencies below about 10^-5 were poorly captured, only a minor fraction of alloreactive clones could be mapped back to unstimulated subsets. The cumulative frequency of alloreactive sequences that could be traced back to unstimulated CD4+ memory T cells was significantly reduced by siplizumab.

The sequence derives from a human donor in good health. The sequenced sample consisted of Tregs sorted from blood. This receptor chain uses TRBV5-6 and TRBJ2-7; confidence is insufficient to name the D gene. The bases are TGTGCCAGCAGCTTGTATGGTTACGAGCAGTACTTC. Its translation reads: CASSLYGYEQYF.